These 30 T cell receptor beta chains originate from one sample sequenced in a study of blood T cell repertoires in COVID-19. Method: immunoSEQ multiplex PCR; TCRdb's copy keeps in-frame clones and lacks some. The sample includes 210,000 or so clones, 89% seen only once; the top ten take 4% to 6%. The sequencing input was peripheral blood. The receptors here all came from a woman aged 40 to 50 with acute or convalescent COVID-19.

CDR3 sequence (DNA): TGTGCCAGCAGTTACGACAGCGAAACTTCTAGCACAGATACGCAGTATTTT. Protein: CASSYDSETSSTDTQYF. V usage is TRBV6-2 or TRBV6-3 and J usage is TRBJ2-3, with D possibly matching TRBD1 (5 bases). CDR1 and CDR2 (germline): MNHEY, SVGEGT. V was trimmed by 2 bases and J by 0 bases, leaving 15 bases between them. There are 17 residues in the CDR3.

This chain joins TRBV6-6 and TRBJ1-2, with TRBD1 matching 9 bases. J was trimmed by 8 bases and V by 5 bases; bases with no gene match: 9. In germline, CDR1 is MNHNY, CDR2 SVGAGI (reference sequence). The CDR3 consists of 14 residues. The CDR3 loop reads CASSVGQGMGGYTF. The CDR3, as DNA: TGTGCCAGCAGTGTAGGACAGGGGATGGGGGGCTACACCTTC.

This rearrangement joins TRBV2 to TRBJ1-5, with TRBD1 matching 8 bases. CDR3 length: 15 residues. V lost 5 bases to trimming and J lost 5 bases; unmatched junction nucleotides: 8. Germline CDR1 is SNHLY and CDR2 is FYNNEI. In DNA, the CDR3 is TGTGCCAGCAGTTATGGACAGGGAGGGGATCAGCCCCAGCATTTT. Translated: CASSYGQGGDQPQHF.

This clone has only one observation. This chain links TRBV9 with TRBJ1-6, with D hard to call. CDR3 size: 17 residues. Germline V gene data show CDR1 as SGDLS and CDR2 as YYNGEE. The V end was cut by 0 bases, the J end by 0 bases, with 10 bases between. CDR3 amino acids: CASSVAEGSSYNSPLHF. The CDR3 coding sequence is TGTGCCAGCAGCGTAGCGGAAGGGAGCTCCTATAATTCACCCCTCCACTTT.

The CDR3 DNA reads as TGCGCCAGCAGCCCCCGTCTAGCGGGGGGACCATCTTACTCCTACAATGAGCAGTTCTTC. Amino acids: CASSPRLAGGPSYSYNEQFF. This chain links TRBV4-1 with TRBJ2-1; the match to TRBD2 covers 11 bases. The V gene's germline CDR1 is MGHRA and CDR2 YSYEKL. V shed 4 bases, J shed 0 bases, and the junction held 14 bases outside the gene matches. The CDR3 is 20 residues long.

V is TRBV6-2 or TRBV6-3 and J is TRBJ2-7; D is uncertain. CDR3 length equals 14 residues. V lost 2 bases to trimming and J lost 5 bases, with 13 bases between them. The germline V gene encodes CDR1 MNHEY and CDR2 SVGEGT. For the CDR3, the DNA is TGTGCCAGCAGTTACGATGCAACAAGCGACGAGCAGTACGTC. Translating gives CASSYDATSDEQYV.

This sequence joins TRBV19 and TRBJ1-1, with D uncertain. The V and J ends lost 4 bases and 4 bases respectively, with 13 bases between them. There are 14 residues in the CDR3. The V gene's germline CDR1 is LNHDA and CDR2 SQIVND (reference sequence). For the CDR3, the DNA is TGTGCCAGTAGTAGCCTACGGGGAAGCACTGAAGCTTTCTTT. As protein: CASSSLRGSTEAFF.

The chain couples TRBV10-3 to TRBJ1-1, with 8 bases matching TRBD1. The germline V gene encodes CDR1 ENHRY and CDR2 SYGVKD. The CDR3 is 16 amino acids. The J segment lost 2 bases and the V segment lost 3 bases, leaving 8 bases of the junction unmatched. For the CDR3, the DNA is TGTGCCATCAGTGACCCCAGCGGACAGGGAAACACTGAAGCTTTCTTT. Translation: CAISDPSGQGNTEAFF.

This clone was found once. The chain uses TRBV27 and TRBJ1-1; TRBD1 might be the D (6 bases). This CDR3 comprises 16 residues. V was pared by 6 bases and J by 6 bases, with 23 bases between. The germline gives CDR1 MNHEY, CDR2 SMNVEV (reference sequence). CDR3 loop: CASSPTTGPGGAEAFF. The CDR3 DNA reads as TGTGCCAGCAGCCCGACGACAGGCCCGGGGGGGGCTGAAGCTTTCTTT.

This chain uses TRBV30 with TRBJ1-3; possibly TRBD1 for D (5 bases). From germline, CDR1 is GTSNPN and CDR2 SVGIG (reference sequence). This CDR3 is 11 amino acids long. The CDR3: CARGIGNTIYF. As DNA, the CDR3 is TGTGCTAGGGGAATTGGAAACACCATATATTTT.

The genes are TRBV9 and TRBJ1-1, with 8 bases fitting TRBD1. The CDR3 spans 15 residues. V trimming: 2 bases; J trimming: 5 bases; junction bases outside the gene matches: 8. Per germline, CDR1 SGDLS and CDR2 YYNGEE. In DNA form, the CDR3 reads TGTGCCAGCAGCGTTACGGACAGGGAGGGAACTGAAGCTTTCTTT. Protein product: CASSVTDREGTEAFF.

V is TRBV19 and J is TRBJ1-2; TRBD1 matches 9 bases. The CDR3 contains 17 residues. Germline loops: CDR1 LNHDA, CDR2 SQIVND (reference sequence). After removal of 6 bases from V and 6 bases from J, the junction contained 17 bases not matched to a gene. The CDR3 region has the DNA TGTGCCAGTAGATTAACCGGGACAGGGTACCTTGAGAATGGCTACACCTTC. Amino acids: CASRLTGTGYLENGYTF.

This chain links TRBV2 with TRBJ1-2; 7 nucleotides agree with TRBD1. CDR1 is SNHLY and CDR2 is FYNNEI in the germline V gene. J gave up 4 bases and V 4 bases, and 3 bases lay outside the gene matches. The CDR3 has 13 residues. DNA for the CDR3: TGTGCCAGCAGTGGCAGGGACAGCTATGGCTACACCTTC. Its translation is CASSGRDSYGYTF.

The gene calls are TRBV6-5 and TRBJ1-5, with D possibly being TRBD1 (6 bases). Per the germline V gene, CDR1 is MNHEY and CDR2 is SVGAGI. The CDR3 has 13 amino acids. V lost 4 bases to trimming and J lost 4 bases, with 8 bases between them. The CDR3 loop reads CASSSTGNQPQHF. The CDR3 nucleotides are TGTGCCAGCAGTTCCACAGGGAATCAGCCCCAGCATTTT.

This chain joins TRBV7-2 and TRBJ1-5; 7 nucleotides line up with TRBD1. In germline, CDR1 is SGHTA, CDR2 FQGNSA. The trim removed 1 base at V and 4 bases at J, leaving 7 bases unmatched. The CDR3 spans 16 residues. The CDR3 region has the DNA TGTGCCAGCAGCTTAGTTGGGGACAGAAGAAATCAGCCCCAGCATTTT. Translated, it gives CASSLVGDRRNQPQHF.

The chain combines TRBV24-1 with TRBJ2-3; 10 bases match TRBD1. Germline CDR1 KGHDR, CDR2 SFDVKD. The CDR3 spans 16 residues. The V segment lost 4 bases and the J segment 4 bases; nucleotides outside the gene matches: 7. The CDR3 region is CATSDPTGGEADTQYF. The CDR3 region has the DNA TGTGCCACCAGTGACCCGACAGGGGGCGAGGCAGATACGCAGTATTTT.

The rearrangement joins TRBV9 to TRBJ2-7; TRBD2 matches at 7 bases. The CDR3 extends over 16 amino acids. V shed 0 bases and J 3 bases; nucleotides not matched to a gene: 9. CDR1 is SGDLS and CDR2 is YYNGEE in the germline V gene. This CDR3 reads CASSVVIRGVSYEQYV. CDR3 bases: TGTGCCAGCAGCGTAGTCATTCGGGGGGTTAGCTACGAGCAGTACGTC.

V and J are TRBV19 and TRBJ2-2; perhaps TRBD2 as D (6 bases). Germline V gives CDR1 LNHDA, CDR2 SQIVND (reference sequence). Trimming took off 6 bases at V and 6 bases at J, with 14 bases between the two ends. CDR3 size: 14 residues. CDR3 sequence (DNA): TGTGCCAGTAGGCAGGGAGGTGTGGCCGGGGAGCTGTTTTTT. This encodes CASRQGGVAGELFF.

The chain links TRBV30 to TRBJ1-1; TRBD1 aligns across 10 bases. The CDR3 has 13 amino acids. The J segment lost 5 bases and the V segment lost 2 bases, leaving 2 bases of the junction unmatched. Germline values: CDR1 GTSNPN, CDR2 SVGIG (reference sequence). CDR3 residues: CAWSRDRGTEAFF. The DNA of the CDR3 is TGTGCCTGGAGTCGGGACAGGGGAACTGAAGCTTTCTTT.

The V gene is TRBV9, the J gene TRBJ1-1; TRBD1 might be the D (5 bases). The CDR3 is made up of 14 amino acids. The germline CDR1 and CDR2 sequences are SGDLS and YYNGEE. V lost 5 bases and J lost 5, with 16 bases in between. DNA for the CDR3: TGTGCCAGCAGTCTCCGGGGGTGGGGAACTGAAGCTTTCTTT. Its protein product is CASSLRGWGTEAFF.

This chain links TRBV7-8 with TRBJ2-4; D possibly corresponds to TRBD2 (6 bases). Germline values: CDR1 SGHVS, CDR2 FQNEAQ. The CDR3 is 15 amino acids. Trimming removed 5 bases at V and 1 base at J, with 12 bases between. CDR3 region: CASSPGGSAKNIQYF. The CDR3 DNA is TGTGCCAGCAGCCCTGGGGGGTCCGCCAAAAACATTCAGTACTTC.

V usage is TRBV5-1 and J usage is TRBJ1-2; D ambiguous. This CDR3 contains 15 residues. Germline loops: CDR1 SGHRS, CDR2 YFSETQ. The germline V and J ends were trimmed by 3 bases and 0 bases, with 12 bases remaining between them. Here the CDR3 DNA reads TGCGCCAGCAGCTCTGACGGAGTTTCTAACTATGGCTACACCTTC. This encodes CASSSDGVSNYGYTF.

The V gene is TRBV5-8, the J gene TRBJ1-5; D may be TRBD1 (5 bases). Per the germline V gene, CDR1 is SGHTS and CDR2 is YDEGEE. The V end was cut by 7 bases, the J end by 2 bases, with 16 bases between. The CDR3 loop spans 15 amino acids. CDR3 region: CASAWGLLGNQPQHF. CDR3 sequence (DNA): TGTGCCAGCGCTTGGGGACTCCTGGGCAATCAGCCCCAGCATTTT.

J is TRBJ1-1 and V is TRBV29-1, with 8 nucleotides matching TRBD1. The CDR3 consists of 12 residues. The germline gives CDR1 SQVTM, CDR2 ANQGSEA. Losses at the gene ends were 7 bases for V and 5 bases for J; bases not matched to a gene: 6. The CDR3 spells CSARTGRTEAFF. CDR3 DNA: TGCAGCGCCCGGACAGGGAGGACTGAAGCTTTCTTT.

DNA for the CDR3: TGCGCCAGCAGTGAGTTTACTCGCACAGATACGCAGTATTTT. Encoded protein: CASSEFTRTDTQYF. The V call is TRBV10-2, the J call TRBJ2-3; D not certain. With 1 base removed from V and 1 base from J, the gap between germline ends came to 6 bases. Looked up from germline, CDR1 is WSHSY and CDR2 is SAAADI. The CDR3 consists of 14 residues.

The chain uses TRBV5-5 and TRBJ1-4; D possibly corresponds to TRBD1 (5 bases). The CDR3 is 15 residues long. V gave up 4 bases and J gave up 6 bases, with 16 bases separating them. The germline V gene has CDR1 SGHKS and CDR2 YYEKEE (reference sequence). This CDR3 is CASSHRQISYEKLFF. The DNA for the CDR3 is TGTGCCAGCAGCCATAGACAGATCTCATATGAAAAACTGTTTTTT.

This chain connects TRBV30 to TRBJ1-1; D remains unclear. The CDR3 loop spans 15 amino acids. Between the trimmed V and J ends, which lost 4 bases and 3 bases, there was a span of 18 bases. Germline V gene data show CDR1 as GTSNPN and CDR2 as SVGIG (reference sequence). Here the CDR3 DNA reads TGTGCCTGGAACCCCCGATTCCTACGGGACACTGAAGCTTTCTTT. This codes for CAWNPRFLRDTEAFF.

The CDR3 nucleotides are TGTGCCAGCAGCCAGGCATTTTCGCGCGGGGCCAAAAACATTCAGTACTTC. It codes for CASSQAFSRGAKNIQYF. This sequence joins TRBV4-2 and TRBJ2-4, with TRBD2 as a possible D gene (5 bases). Germline V gives CDR1 LGHNA, CDR2 YNFKEQ. This CDR3 has 17 amino acids. Trimming took 3 bases from V and 1 from J, leaving 16 bases between them.

This chain links TRBV14 with TRBJ1-6; D is possibly TRBD1 (6 bases). This CDR3 has 14 residues. The germline V gene encodes CDR1 SGHDN and CDR2 FVKESK. The V end lost 7 bases, the J end lost 6 bases, and 13 bases lay between the germline ends. The CDR3 reads CASKSLRGNSPLHF. CDR3 in DNA: TGTGCCAGCAAGTCCCTCAGGGGTAATTCACCCCTCCACTTT.

The chain carries TRBV19 and TRBJ1-2, with 11 bases aligning to TRBD1. Germline CDR1 reads LNHDA; CDR2 reads SQIVND (reference sequence). J gave up 4 bases and V 5 bases, and 6 bases lay outside the gene matches. This CDR3 comprises 15 residues. This chain's CDR3 is CASSPRTGGVYGYTF. In DNA form, the CDR3 reads TGTGCCAGTAGTCCAAGGACAGGGGGCGTCTATGGCTACACCTTC.